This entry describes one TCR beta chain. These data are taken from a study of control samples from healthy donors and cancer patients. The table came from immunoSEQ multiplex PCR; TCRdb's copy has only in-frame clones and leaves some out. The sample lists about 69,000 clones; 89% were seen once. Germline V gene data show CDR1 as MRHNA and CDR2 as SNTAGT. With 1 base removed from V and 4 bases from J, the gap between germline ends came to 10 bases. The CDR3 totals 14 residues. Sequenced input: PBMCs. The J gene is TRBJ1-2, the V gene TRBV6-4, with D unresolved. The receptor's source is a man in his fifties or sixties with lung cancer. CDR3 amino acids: CASSDFAGSYGYTF. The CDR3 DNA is TGTGCCAGCAGTGACTTTGCCGGGAGCTATGGCTACACCTTC.